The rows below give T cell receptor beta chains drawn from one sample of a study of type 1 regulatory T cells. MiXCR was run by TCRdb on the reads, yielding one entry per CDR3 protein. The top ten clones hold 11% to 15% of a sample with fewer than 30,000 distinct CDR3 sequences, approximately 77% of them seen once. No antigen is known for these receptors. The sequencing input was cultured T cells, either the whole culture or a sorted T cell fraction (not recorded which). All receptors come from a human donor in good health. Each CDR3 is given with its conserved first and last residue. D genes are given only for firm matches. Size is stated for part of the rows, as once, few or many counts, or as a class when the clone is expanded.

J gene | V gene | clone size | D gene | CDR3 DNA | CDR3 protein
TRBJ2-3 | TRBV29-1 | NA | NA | TGCAGCGTTGAATCGGAGGTGTATACGCAGTATTTT | CSVESEVYTQYF
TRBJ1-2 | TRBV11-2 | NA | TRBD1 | TGTGCCAGCAGCCCAACAGGGGTTGGTGGCTACACCTTC | CASSPTGVGGYTF
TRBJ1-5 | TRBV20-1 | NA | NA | TGCAGTGCCAGGAACATGTATAGCAATCAGCCCCAGCATTTT | CSARNMYSNQPQHF
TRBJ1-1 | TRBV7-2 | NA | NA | TGTGCCAGCAGCGGCGGGGGGGCCCAAGTGAACACTGAAGCTTTCTTT | CASSGGGAQVNTEAFF
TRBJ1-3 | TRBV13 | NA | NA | TGTGCCAGCAGCTTAGACAGCACTGGAAACACCATATATTTT | CASSLDSTGNTIYF
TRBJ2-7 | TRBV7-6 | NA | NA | TGTGCCAGCAGCCCACGTCCAGGGAATTACGAGCAGTACTTC | CASSPRPGNYEQYF
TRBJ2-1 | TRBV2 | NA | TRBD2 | TGTGCCAGCAGTGCAGGGCTAGCGGGGGGACCAATGGGCAATGAGCAGTTCTTC | CASSAGLAGGPMGNEQFF
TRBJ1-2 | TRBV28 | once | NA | TGTGCCAGCCGGCAGACCGATAACTATGGCTACACCTTC | CASRQTDNYGYTF
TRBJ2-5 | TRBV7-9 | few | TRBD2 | TGTGCCAGCAGCCGCCGCCAGGCGGGGGGGCTAGAGACCCAGTACTTC | CASSRRQAGGLETQYF
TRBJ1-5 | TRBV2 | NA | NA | TGTGCCAGCAGGGTAGAAACGGATGGGCAGCCCCAGCATTTT | CASRVETDGQPQHF
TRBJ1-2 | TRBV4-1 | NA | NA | TGCGCCAGCAGCCAAGGGACACCCAACTATGGCTACACCTTC | CASSQGTPNYGYTF
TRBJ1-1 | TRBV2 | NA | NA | TGTGCCAGCAGGCCCCCGGGATTCGCTGAAGCTTTCTTT | CASRPPGFAEAFF
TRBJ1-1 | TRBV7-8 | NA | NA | TGTGCCAGCAGCCGAGAAGGAGGCGTCACTGAAGCTTTCTTT | CASSREGGVTEAFF
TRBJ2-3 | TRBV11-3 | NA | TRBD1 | TGTGCCAGCGGCCGACAGGGCGGCACAGATACGCAGTATTTT | CASGRQGGTDTQYF
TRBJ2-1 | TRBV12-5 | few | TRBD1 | TGTGCTAGTGGTCAGAGACAGGGTCGTGATGAGCAGTTCTTC | CASGQRQGRDEQFF
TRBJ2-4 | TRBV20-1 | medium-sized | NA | TGCAGTGGGGCGCCTACCTTAAACATTCAGTACTTC | CSGAPTLNIQYF
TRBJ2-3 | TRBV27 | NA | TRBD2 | TGTGCCAGTAGTTTAGGTAGCGGGGGCCCAGATACGCAGTATTTT | CASSLGSGGPDTQYF
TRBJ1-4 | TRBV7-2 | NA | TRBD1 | TGTGCCAGCAGTTTGGGGGGACAGAGGGATGAAAAACTGTTTTTT | CASSLGGQRDEKLFF
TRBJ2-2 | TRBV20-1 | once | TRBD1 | TGCAGTGCTCCTCGGACAGGGGGAGGCGGGGAGCTGTTTTTT | CSAPRTGGGGELFF
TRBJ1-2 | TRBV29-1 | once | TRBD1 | TGCAGCGTTGATGCGGACAGGGTTGGCTACACCTTC | CSVDADRVGYTF
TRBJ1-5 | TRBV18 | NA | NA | TGTGCCAGCTCACCGGGAGGACAGACTAGCAATCAGCCCCAGCATTTT | CASSPGGQTSNQPQHF
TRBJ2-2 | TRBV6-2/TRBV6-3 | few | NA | TGTGCCACCTCCGGAGGGCAGCTTAGGAACACCGGGGAGCTGTTTTTT | CATSGGQLRNTGELFF
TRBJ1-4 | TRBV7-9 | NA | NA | TGTGCCAGCAGCTGGGGATTGGCAGGGGTCGGGGAAAAACTGTTTTTT | CASSWGLAGVGEKLFF
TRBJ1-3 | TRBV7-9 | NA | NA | TGTGCCAGCAGCTTAGTAGTGGGGAGCTCTGGAAACACCATATATTTT | CASSLVVGSSGNTIYF
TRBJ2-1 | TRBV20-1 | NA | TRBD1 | TGCAGTGCTAGAGACGGGACAGGATACAATGAGCAGTTCTTC | CSARDGTGYNEQFF
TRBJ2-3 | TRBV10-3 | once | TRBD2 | TGTGCCACCCTCGGACTAGCGGGGGCCAGCGGCACAGATACGCAGTATTTT | CATLGLAGASGTDTQYF
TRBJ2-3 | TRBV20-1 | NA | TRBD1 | TGCAGCCATCGACAGGGTACAGATACGCAGTATTTT | CSHRQGTDTQYF
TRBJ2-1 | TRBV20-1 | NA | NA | TGCAGTGCTAGACTGACCGTCGATGAGCAGTTCTTC | CSARLTVDEQFF
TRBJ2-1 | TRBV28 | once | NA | TGTGCCAGCAGTGCTGCCCCGGGGCGGAATGAGCAGTTCTTC | CASSAAPGRNEQFF
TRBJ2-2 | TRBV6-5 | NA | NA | TGTGCCAGCAAAAGGGGAAGTAAGGGGAACACCGGGGAGCTGTTTTTT | CASKRGSKGNTGELFF
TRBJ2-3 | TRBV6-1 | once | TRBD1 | TGTGCCAGCAGGACCGGGACAGGGGGCAACACAGATACGCAGTATTTT | CASRTGTGGNTDTQYF
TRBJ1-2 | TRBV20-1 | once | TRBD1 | TGCAGTGCTAGACAAGACAGGGGGGCTGGCTACACCTTC | CSARQDRGAGYTF
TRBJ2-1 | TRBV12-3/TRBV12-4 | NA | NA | TGTGCCAGCAGTCGGGGGGCCAGTGAGCAGTTCTTC | CASSRGASEQFF
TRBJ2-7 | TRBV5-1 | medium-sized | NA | TGCGCCAGCAGCCCGTCGAGACCCTCCTACGAGCAGTACTTC | CASSPSRPSYEQYF
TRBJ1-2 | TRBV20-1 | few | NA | TGCAGTGCTAGACCCCCCATCGGGTCCCGGCACTATGGCTACACCTTC | CSARPPIGSRHYGYTF
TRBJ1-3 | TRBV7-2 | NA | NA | TGTGCCAGCACTCCGTGGGGGTCTGGAAACACCATATATTTT | CASTPWGSGNTIYF
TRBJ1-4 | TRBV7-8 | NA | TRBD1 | TGTGCCAGCAGCTCCCCGGGACAGAGAAATGAAAAACTGTTTTTT | CASSSPGQRNEKLFF
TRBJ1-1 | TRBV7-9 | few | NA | TGTGCCAGCAGCGGTCGGACTGAAGCTTTCTTT | CASSGRTEAFF
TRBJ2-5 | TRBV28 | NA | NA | TGTGCCAGCAGTTTTCTGAGCAAAGAGACCCAGTACTTC | CASSFLSKETQYF
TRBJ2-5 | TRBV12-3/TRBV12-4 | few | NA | TGTGCCAGCAGCGGGGGCCAAGAGACCCAGTACTTC | CASSGGQETQYF
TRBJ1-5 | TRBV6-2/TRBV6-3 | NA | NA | TGTGCCAGCAGGAAAGACAGTCAGCCCCAGCATTTT | CASRKDSQPQHF
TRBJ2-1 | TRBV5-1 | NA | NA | TGCGCCAGCAGTTTTCGGTGGCGGAGCTCCTACAATGAGCAGTTCTTC | CASSFRWRSSYNEQFF
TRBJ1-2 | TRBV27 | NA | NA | TGTGCCAGCAGTTTAACCGACGGAAACTATGGCTACACCTTC | CASSLTDGNYGYTF